This T cell receptor (beta chain) was identified during a study of patients and donors after allogeneic stem cell transplantation. The CDR3 loop spans 11 amino acids. Germline-derived CDR1 and CDR2 are MNHEY and SVGAGI. Trimming pared 2 bases from V and 6 bases from J, leaving 4 bases between. Each CDR3 protein is one row after TCRdb ran MiXCR on the RT-PCR reads. The sample holds approximately 410,000 distinct CDR3 sequences, more than 15% seen once. The sequenced sample was blood, either unsorted or a sorted T cell fraction (not recorded which). This TCR was sampled from a human donor who was either an allogeneic HSCT recipient or a stem cell or donor lymphocyte infusion donor (not recorded which). It is not recorded whose cells these are; they may come from a transplant donor. The chain carries TRBV6-5 and TRBJ1-2; no clear D gene. Here the CDR3 DNA reads TGTGCCAGCAGTTACGCGGATGGCTACACCTTC. This gives the protein CASSYADGYTF.